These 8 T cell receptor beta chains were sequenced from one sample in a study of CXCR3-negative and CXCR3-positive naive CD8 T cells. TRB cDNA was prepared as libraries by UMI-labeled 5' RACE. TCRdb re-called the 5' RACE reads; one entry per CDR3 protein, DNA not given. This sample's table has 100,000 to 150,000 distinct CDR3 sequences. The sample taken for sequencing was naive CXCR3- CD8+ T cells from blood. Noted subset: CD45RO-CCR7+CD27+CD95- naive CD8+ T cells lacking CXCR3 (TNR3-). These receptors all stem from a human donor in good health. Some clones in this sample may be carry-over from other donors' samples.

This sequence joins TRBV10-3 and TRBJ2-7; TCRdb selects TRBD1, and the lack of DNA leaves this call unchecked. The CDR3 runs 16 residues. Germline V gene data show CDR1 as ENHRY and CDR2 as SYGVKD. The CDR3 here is CAISEWRAGGVYEQYF.

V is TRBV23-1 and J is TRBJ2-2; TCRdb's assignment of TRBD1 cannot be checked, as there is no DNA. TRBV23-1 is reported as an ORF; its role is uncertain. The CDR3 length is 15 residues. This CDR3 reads CASSHPGEGTGELFF.

CDR3 protein: CASSLVSDSRSPLHF. J is TRBJ1-6 and V is TRBV11-2; TCRdb selects TRBD1, and the lack of DNA leaves this call unchecked. The CDR3 is 15 amino acids. Germline V gene data show CDR1 as SGHAT and CDR2 as FQNNGV. Based on the CDR3 plus reference TRBV11-2 and TRBJ1-6, the full variable domain is EAGVAQSPRYKIIEKRQSVAFWCNPISGHATLYWYQQILGQGPKLLIQFQNNGVVDDSQLPKDRFSAERLKGVDSTLKIQPAKLEDSAVYLCASSLVSDSRSPLHFGNGTRLTVT.

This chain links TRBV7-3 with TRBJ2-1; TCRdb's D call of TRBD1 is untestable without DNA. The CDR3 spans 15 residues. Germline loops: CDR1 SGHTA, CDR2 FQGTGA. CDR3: CASSPFSGGSIEQFF.

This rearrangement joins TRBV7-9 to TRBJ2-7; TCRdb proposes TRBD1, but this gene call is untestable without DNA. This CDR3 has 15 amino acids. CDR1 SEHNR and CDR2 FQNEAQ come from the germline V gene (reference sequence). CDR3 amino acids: CASNPPGTGYYEQYF.

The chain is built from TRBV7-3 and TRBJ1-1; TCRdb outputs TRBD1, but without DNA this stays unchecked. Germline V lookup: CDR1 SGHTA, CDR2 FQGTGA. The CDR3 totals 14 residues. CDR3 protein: CASSLLSRGTEAFF. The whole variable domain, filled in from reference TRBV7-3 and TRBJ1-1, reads GAGVSQTPSNKVTEKGKYVELRCDPISGHTALYWYRQSLGQGPEFLIYFQGTGAADDSGLPNDRFFAVRPEGSVSTLKIQRTERGDSAVYLCASSLLSRGTEAFFGQGTRLTVV.

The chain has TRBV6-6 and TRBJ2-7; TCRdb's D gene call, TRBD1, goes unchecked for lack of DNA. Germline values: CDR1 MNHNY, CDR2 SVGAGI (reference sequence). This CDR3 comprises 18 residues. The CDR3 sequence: CASSSTGTGGPVASGQYF.

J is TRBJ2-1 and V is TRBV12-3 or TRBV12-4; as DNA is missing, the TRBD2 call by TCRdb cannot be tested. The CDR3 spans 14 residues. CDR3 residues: CASSFGGPGNEQFF.